One T cell receptor beta chain is described in this entry. This receptor's antigen is unknown. Per-base qualities were not stored, and no clone one base away is much larger. The CDR3 contains 14 residues, cysteine and phenylalanine counted. Only CDR3 DNA is held: 42 bases, read in frame from base 1. The germline V gene (reference sequence) yields LNHDA for CDR1 and SQIVND for CDR2. After removal of 5 bases from V and 2 bases from J, the junction retains 5 bases not matched to a gene. This entry is derived from a study of blood T cell repertoires in COVID-19 (TCRdb year 2020). Broadly, across the study: Collaborator samples came from the United States, Italy and Spain and covered acute and convalescent phases of COVID-19. The material from the prospective study consisted of cDNA or gDNA derived from T cells, B-cell-depleted T cells, or PBMCs. Deeply sampled blood TCRbeta repertoires from subjects exposed to, actively infected with, or recovered from COVID-19 were included in the dataset. The repertoires were made available in a free public database intended to serve as a resource for research on the immune response to SARS-CoV-2. Samples were obtained from the ongoing ImmuneRACE study (first 160 participants) and from some 1,300 subjects provided by 6 global collaborators. Sample metadata almost always included a de-identified subject ID, COVID-19 status, age in years and sex. Where HLA class I and class II types were available, the types were taken from metadata supplied by the sample provider, not from assay-based typing.

In the prospective study, participants were about 18 to 89 years old, resided in about two dozen geographic areas of the United States, and were enrolled through a virtual design. In the prospective study, cohorts were assigned on the basis of participant-reported clinical history obtained from a screening survey and a study questionnaire. Each participant in the prospective study had whole blood, serum and a nasopharyngeal or oropharyngeal swab collected by mobile phlebotomists. Additional blood draws and questionnaires over an approximately two-month period could optionally be provided by prospective study participants. Prospective study blood samples were shipped either frozen or at room temperature before DNA extraction. General findings and caveats noted by the study authors: The amount of clinical and demographic metadata varied by source and participant and was provided uncurated.

The immunoSEQ Assay, a bias-controlled multiplex PCR, was used to amplify TCRbeta CDR3 regions from genomic DNA. In the original analysis: The number of nucleated cells in each sample was estimated from the amplification of reference gene primers within the assay. Sequence reads were collapsed and filtered to measure the absolute abundance of every unique TCRbeta CDR3 rearrangement. For each sample, productive Simpson clonality was calculated as the square root of Simpson's diversity index over productive rearrangements. The table was pulled from immuneACCESS by TCRdb, which kept in-frame rearrangements only. Such tables lose some clones; where checked, under half of the loss comes from unresolved V genes, and the rest has no known cause. V and J calls and clone size are copied from that table; D and trimming were computed from the DNA. The sample records hundreds of thousands of clones, around 90% of which are singletons. The top ten hold 2% to 2.5% of the sample.

This TCR derives from a woman between 35 and 50 years old with acute COVID-19. The sequence is built from TRBV19 and TRBJ1-2; 7 bases in the middle match TRBD1. The sequenced material came from PBMCs or T cells enriched from blood (not recorded which). In nucleotide form, the sequence is TGTGCCAGTAGTTTCCAGACAGGGAACTATGGCTACACCTTC. Protein translation: CASSFQTGNYGYTF. With all but the CDR3 taken from the reference TRBV19 and TRBJ1-2 genes, the full variable domain is: DGGITQSPKYLFRKEGQNVTLSCEQNLNHDAMYWYRQDPGQGLRLIYYSQIVNDFQKGDIAEGYSVSREKKESFPLTVTSAQKNPTAFYLCASSFQTGNYGYTFGSGTRLTVV.